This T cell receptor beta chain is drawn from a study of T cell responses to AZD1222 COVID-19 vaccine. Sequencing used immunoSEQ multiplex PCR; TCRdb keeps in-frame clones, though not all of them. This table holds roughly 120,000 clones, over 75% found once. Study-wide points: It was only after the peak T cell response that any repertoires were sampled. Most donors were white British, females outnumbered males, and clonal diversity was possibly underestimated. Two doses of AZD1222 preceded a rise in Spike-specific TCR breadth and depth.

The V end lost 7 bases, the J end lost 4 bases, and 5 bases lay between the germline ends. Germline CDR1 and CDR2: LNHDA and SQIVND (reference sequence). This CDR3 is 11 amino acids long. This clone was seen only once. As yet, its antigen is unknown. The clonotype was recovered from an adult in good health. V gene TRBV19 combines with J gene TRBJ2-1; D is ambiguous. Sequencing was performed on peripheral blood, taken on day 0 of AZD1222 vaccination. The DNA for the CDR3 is TGTGCCAGTAAGGATTACAATGAGCAGTTCTTC. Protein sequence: CASKDYNEQFF.